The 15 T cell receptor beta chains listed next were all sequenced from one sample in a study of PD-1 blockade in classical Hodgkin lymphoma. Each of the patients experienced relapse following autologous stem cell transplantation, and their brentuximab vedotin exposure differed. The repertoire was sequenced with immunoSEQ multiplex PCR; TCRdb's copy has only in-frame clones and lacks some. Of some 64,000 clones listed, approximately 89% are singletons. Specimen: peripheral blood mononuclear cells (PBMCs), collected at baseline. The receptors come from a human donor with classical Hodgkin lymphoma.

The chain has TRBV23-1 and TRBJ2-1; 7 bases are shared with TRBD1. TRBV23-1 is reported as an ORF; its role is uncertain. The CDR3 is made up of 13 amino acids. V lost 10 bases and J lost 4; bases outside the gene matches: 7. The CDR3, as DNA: TGCGCCACTCCGGGACAGCTATACAATGAGCAGTTCTTC. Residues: CATPGQLYNEQFF.

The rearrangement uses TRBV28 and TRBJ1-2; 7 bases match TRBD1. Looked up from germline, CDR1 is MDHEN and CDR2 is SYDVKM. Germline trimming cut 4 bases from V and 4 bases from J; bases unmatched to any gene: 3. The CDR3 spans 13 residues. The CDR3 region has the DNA TGTGCCAGCAGTTCAGGGGGTAGCTATGGCTACACCTTC. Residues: CASSSGGSYGYTF.

Written as DNA, the CDR3 is TGTGCCAGTGGGGGGGCTGGAAACACCATATATTTT. Its translation is CASGGAGNTIYF. This rearrangement joins TRBV2 to TRBJ1-3; weak D call: TRBD1 (5 bases). The germline CDR1 and CDR2 sequences are SNHLY and FYNNEI. CDR3 length equals 12 residues. V lost 9 bases and J 2 bases, leaving 8 bases between the germline ends.

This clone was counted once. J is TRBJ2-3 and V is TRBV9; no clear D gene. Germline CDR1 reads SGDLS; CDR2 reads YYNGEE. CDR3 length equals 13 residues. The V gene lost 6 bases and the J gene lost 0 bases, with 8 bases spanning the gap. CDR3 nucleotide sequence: TGTGCCAGCAACCCGATTAGCACAGATACGCAGTATTTT. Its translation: CASNPISTDTQYF.

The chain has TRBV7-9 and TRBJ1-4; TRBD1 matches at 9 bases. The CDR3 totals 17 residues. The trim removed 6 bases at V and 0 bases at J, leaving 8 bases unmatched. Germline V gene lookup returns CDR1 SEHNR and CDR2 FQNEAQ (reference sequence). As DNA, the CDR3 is TGTGCCAGCAGTCCACTCAACAGGGGGCCAACTAATGAAAAACTGTTTTTT. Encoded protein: CASSPLNRGPTNEKLFF.

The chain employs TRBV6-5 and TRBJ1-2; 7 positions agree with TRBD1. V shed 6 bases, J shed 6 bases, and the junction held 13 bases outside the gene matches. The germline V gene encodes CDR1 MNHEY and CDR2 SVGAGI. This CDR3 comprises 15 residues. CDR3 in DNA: TGTGCCAGCAGCGCACAGGGGCCCCCCGACCATGGCTACACCTTC. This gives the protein CASSAQGPPDHGYTF.

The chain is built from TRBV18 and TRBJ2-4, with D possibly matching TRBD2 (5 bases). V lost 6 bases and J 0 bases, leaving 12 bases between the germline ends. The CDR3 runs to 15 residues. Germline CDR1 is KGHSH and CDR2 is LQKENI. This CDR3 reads CASSEGSLAKNIQYF. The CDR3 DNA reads TGTGCCAGCTCCGAAGGGAGTCTAGCCAAAAACATTCAGTACTTC.

The chain's CDR3 is CATSTGLGWETQYF. DNA of the CDR3: TGTGCCACCAGCACCGGACTCGGCTGGGAGACCCAGTACTTC. The chain employs TRBV15 and TRBJ2-5; possible D gene TRBD2, 5 bases. Trimming removed 4 bases at V and 5 bases at J, with 14 bases between. Germline CDR1 reads LNHNV; CDR2 reads YYDKDF (reference sequence). The CDR3 is made up of 14 amino acids.

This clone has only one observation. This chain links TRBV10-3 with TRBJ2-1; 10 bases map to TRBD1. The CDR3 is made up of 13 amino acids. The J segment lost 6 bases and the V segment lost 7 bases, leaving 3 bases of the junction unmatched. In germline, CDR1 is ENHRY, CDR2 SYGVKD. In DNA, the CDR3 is TGTGCCATCATGGGACAGGGGAGCAATGAGCAGTTCTTC. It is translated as CAIMGQGSNEQFF.

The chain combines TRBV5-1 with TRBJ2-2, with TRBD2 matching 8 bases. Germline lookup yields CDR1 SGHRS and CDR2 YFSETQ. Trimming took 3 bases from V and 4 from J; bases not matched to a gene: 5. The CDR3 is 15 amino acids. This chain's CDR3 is CASSSTSVGTGELFF. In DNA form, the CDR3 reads TGCGCCAGCAGCTCGACTAGCGTAGGCACCGGGGAGCTGTTTTTT.

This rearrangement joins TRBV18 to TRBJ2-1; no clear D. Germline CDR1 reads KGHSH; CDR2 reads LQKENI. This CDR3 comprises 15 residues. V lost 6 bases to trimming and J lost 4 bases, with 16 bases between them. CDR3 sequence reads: CASSPLSGSYNEQFF. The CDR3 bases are TGTGCCAGCTCCCCTCTTTCAGGTTCATACAATGAGCAGTTCTTC.

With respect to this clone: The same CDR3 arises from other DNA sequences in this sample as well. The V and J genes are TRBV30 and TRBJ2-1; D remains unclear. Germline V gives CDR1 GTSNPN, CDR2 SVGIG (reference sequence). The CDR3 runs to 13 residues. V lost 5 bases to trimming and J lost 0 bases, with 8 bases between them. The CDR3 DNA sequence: TGTGCCTGGGAGAGAAGCTCCTACAATGAGCAGTTCTTC. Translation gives CAWERSSYNEQFF.

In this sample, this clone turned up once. The CDR3 bases are TGTGCCAGCAGCCAAGATGTGGCAGGGGGCGACACCGGGGAGCTGTTTTTT. Translation: CASSQDVAGGDTGELFF. The chain has TRBV4-2 and TRBJ2-2; 8 nucleotides agree with TRBD1. The germline V gene encodes CDR1 LGHNA and CDR2 YNFKEQ. The CDR3 sequence is 17 residues long. The V segment lost 0 bases and the J segment 3 bases; nucleotides outside the gene matches: 6.

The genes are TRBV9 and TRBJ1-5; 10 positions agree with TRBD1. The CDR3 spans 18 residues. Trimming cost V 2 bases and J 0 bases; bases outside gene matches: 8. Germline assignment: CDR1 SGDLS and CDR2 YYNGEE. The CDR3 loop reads CASSVDDRGLDSNQPQHF. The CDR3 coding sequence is TGTGCCAGCAGCGTTGACGACAGGGGGCTCGATAGCAATCAGCCCCAGCATTTT.

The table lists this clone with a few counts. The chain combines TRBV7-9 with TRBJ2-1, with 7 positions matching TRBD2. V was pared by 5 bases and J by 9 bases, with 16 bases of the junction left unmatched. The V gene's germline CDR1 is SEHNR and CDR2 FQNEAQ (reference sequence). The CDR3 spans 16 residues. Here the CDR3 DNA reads TGTGCCAGCAGCCAAATTGGGCGGGGGTCGGGAGGTGAGCAGTTCTTC. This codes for CASSQIGRGSGGEQFF.